The entry that follows covers one TCR beta chain sequence. There is no known antigen for this receptor. No base qualities exist here, and no much larger clone lies one base off it. In the prospective study, participants were roughly 18 to 95 years old, resided in around 25 geographic areas of the United States, and were enrolled through a virtual design. Cohort assignment in the prospective study relied on participant-reported clinical history from a screening survey and a study questionnaire. In the prospective study, whole blood, serum and a nasopharyngeal or oropharyngeal swab were collected from each participant by mobile phlebotomists. Over a roughly 2-month period, participants in the prospective study had the option of providing additional blood draws and questionnaires. Prospective study blood samples were shipped either frozen or at room temperature before DNA extraction. Unmatched junction bases come to 9, with V trimmed by 1 base and J by 5 bases. The CDR3 measures 16 amino acids from cysteine to phenylalanine. The retained sequence is limited to the CDR3, 48 bases, with the frame set at the first base. Taken from the germline V gene, the CDR1 and CDR2 loops are SGDLS and YYNGEE.

This record belongs to a study of blood T cell repertoires in COVID-19 (dated by TCRdb to 2018 to 2021). Regarding the complete study: Samples covering the acute and convalescent phases of COVID-19 were provided by collaborators in the United States, Italy and Spain. The prospective study material was composed of cDNA or gDNA derived from T cells, B-cell-depleted T cells, or PBMCs. The dataset comprised deeply sampled blood TCRbeta repertoires from subjects exposed to, actively infected with, or recovered from COVID-19. The repertoires were released in a freely available public database meant as a resource for research on the immune response to SARS-CoV-2. Samples came from the ongoing ImmuneRACE study (first 160 participants) plus 1,254 subjects from 6 global collaborators. Sample metadata almost always included a de-identified subject ID, COVID-19 status, age in years and sex. Where available, HLA class I and class II types were obtained from metadata supplied by the sample provider rather than from assay-based typing.

What the study reported, not specific to this receptor: How much clinical and demographic metadata was included differed by source and by participant, and the metadata was provided uncurated.

The immunoSEQ Assay, a bias-controlled multiplex PCR, was used to amplify TCRbeta CDR3 regions from genomic DNA. The original methods were these. Nucleated cell counts per sample were estimated from amplification of reference gene primers within the assay. To quantify the absolute abundance of each unique TCRbeta CDR3 rearrangement, sequence reads were collapsed and filtered. For each sample, productive Simpson clonality was calculated as the square root of Simpson's diversity index over productive rearrangements. TCRdb limited this immuneACCESS table to in-frame rearrangements with V and J called. A share of clones is missing; checked studies link under half to unresolved V genes, and the rest is unexplained. That table gives V, J and clone size, and the DNA gave D and trimming. The sample profile shows 280,000 or so clones; nearly 90% of them were found once. About 1.7% of the sample is held by the ten biggest clonotypes.

The sequence derives from a woman aged 18-30 years with acute COVID-19. Sequenced sample: PBMCs or T cells enriched from blood (not recorded which). Recombination connected TRBV9 to TRBJ2-7, and 10 junction bases match TRBD2. The CDR3 region has the sequence CASSVRASGRINEQYF. In nucleotide form, the sequence is TGTGCCAGCAGCGTAAGGGCTAGCGGGAGAATCAACGAGCAGTACTTC.